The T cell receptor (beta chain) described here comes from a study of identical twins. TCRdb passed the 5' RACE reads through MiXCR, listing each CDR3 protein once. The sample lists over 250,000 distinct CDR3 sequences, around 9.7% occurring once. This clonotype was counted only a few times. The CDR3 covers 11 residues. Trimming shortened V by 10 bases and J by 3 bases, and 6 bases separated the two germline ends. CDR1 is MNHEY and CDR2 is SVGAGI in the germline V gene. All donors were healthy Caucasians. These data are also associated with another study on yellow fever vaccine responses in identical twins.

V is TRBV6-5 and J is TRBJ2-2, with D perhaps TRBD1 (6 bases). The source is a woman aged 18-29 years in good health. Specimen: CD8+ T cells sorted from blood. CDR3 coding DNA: TGTGCCACAGGGGACACCGGGGAGCTGTTTTTT. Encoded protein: CATGDTGELFF.